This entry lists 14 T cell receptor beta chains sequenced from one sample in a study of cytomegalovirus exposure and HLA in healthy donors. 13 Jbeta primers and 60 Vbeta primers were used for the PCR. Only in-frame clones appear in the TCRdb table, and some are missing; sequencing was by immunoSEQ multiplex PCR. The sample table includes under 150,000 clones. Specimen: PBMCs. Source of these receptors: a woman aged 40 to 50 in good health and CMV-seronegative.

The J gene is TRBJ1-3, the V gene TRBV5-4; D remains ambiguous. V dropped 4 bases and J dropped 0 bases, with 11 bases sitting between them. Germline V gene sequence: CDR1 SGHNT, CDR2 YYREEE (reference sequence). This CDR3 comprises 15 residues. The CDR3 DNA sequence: TGTGCCAGCAGCCAAGACATTTACTCTGGAAACACCATATATTTT. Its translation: CASSQDIYSGNTIYF. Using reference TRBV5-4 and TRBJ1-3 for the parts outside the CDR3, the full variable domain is ETGVTQSPTHLIKTRGQQVTLRCSSQSGHNTVSWYQQALGQGPQFIFQYYREEENGRGNFPPRFSGLQFPNYSSELNVNALELDDSALYLCASSQDIYSGNTIYFGEGSWLTVV.

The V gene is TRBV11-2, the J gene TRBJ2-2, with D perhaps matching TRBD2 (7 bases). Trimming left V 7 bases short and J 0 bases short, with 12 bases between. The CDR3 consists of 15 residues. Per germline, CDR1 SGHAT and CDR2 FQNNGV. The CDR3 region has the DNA TGTGCCAGCACCCCGGGGGGCGCGAACACCGGGGAGCTGTTTTTT. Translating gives CASTPGGANTGELFF.

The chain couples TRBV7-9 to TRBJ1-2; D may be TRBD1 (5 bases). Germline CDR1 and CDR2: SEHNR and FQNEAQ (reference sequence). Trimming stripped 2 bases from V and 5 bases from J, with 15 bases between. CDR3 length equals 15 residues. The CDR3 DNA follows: TGTGCCAGCAGCTTACATAGCGGGACGGCTTATGGCTACACCTTC. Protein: CASSLHSGTAYGYTF. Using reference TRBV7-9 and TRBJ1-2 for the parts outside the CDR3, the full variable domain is DTGVSQNPRHKITKRGQNVTFRCDPISEHNRLYWYRQTLGQGPEFLTYFQNEAQLEKSRLLSDRFSAERPKGSFSTLEIQRTEQGDSAMYLCASSLHSGTAYGYTFGSGTRLTVV.

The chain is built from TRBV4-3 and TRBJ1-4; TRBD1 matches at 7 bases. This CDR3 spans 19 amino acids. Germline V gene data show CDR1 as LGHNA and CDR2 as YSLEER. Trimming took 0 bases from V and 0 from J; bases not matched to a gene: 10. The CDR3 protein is CASSQDLGGTPSTNEKLFF. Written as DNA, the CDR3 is TGCGCCAGCAGCCAAGATCTAGGGGGCACCCCTTCAACTAATGAAAAACTGTTTTTT.

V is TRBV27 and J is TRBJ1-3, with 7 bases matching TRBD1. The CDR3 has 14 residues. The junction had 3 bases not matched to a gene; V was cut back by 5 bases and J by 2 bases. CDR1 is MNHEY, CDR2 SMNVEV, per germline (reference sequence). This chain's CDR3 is CASSVDRAGNTIYF. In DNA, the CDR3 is TGTGCCAGCAGTGTCGACAGGGCTGGAAACACCATATATTTT.

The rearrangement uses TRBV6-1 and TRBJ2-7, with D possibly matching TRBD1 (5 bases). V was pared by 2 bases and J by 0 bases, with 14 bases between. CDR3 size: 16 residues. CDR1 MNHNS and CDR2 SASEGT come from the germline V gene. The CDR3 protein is CASSEYWPDTSYEQYF. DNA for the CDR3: TGTGCCAGCAGTGAATATTGGCCGGACACCTCCTACGAGCAGTACTTC.

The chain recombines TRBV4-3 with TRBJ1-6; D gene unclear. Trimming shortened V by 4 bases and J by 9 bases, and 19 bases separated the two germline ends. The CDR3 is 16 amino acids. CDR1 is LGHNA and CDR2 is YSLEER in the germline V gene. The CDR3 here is CASSLATGGRGSPLHF. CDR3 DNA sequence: TGCGCCAGCAGCCTAGCCACGGGAGGTCGGGGTTCACCCCTCCACTTT.

The CDR3 reads CASSLDRGLQAFF. The CDR3, as DNA: TGTGCCAGCAGCTTAGACAGGGGTCTACAAGCTTTCTTT. The chain joins TRBV11-2 to TRBJ1-1; TRBD1 might be the D (6 bases). From germline, CDR1 is SGHAT and CDR2 FQNNGV. V was cut by 0 bases and J by 9 bases, with 11 bases left in between. The CDR3 contains 13 residues.

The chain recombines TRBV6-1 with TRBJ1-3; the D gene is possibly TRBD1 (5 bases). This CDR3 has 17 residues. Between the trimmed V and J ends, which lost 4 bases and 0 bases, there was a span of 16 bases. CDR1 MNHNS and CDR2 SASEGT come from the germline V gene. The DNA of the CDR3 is TGTGCCAGCAGTGTTTGGGTTCCGGGGGTCTCTGGAAACACCATATATTTT. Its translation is CASSVWVPGVSGNTIYF.

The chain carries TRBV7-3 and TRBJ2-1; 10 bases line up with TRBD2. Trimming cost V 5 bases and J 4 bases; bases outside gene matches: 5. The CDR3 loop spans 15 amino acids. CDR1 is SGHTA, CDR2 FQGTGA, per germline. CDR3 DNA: TGTGCCAGCAGCAGCGGGGGGGCGTCTTACAATGAGCAGTTCTTC. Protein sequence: CASSSGGASYNEQFF.

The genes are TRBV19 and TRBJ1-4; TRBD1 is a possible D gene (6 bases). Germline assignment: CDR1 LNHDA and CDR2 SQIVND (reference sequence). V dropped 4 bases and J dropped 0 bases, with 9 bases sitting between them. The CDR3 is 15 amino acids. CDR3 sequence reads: CASSTWTATNEKLFF. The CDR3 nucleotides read TGTGCCAGTAGTACCTGGACAGCAACTAATGAAAAACTGTTTTTT.

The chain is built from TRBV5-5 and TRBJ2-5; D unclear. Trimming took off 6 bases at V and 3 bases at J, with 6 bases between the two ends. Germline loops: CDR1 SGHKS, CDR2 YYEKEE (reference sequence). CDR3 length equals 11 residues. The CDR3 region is CASTGEETQYF. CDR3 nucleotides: TGTGCCAGCACTGGAGAAGAGACCCAGTACTTC.

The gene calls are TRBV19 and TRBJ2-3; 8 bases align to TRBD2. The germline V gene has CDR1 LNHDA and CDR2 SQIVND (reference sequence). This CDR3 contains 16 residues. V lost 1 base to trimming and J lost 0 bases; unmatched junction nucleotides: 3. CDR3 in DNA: TGTGCCAGTAGTATAGGGACTAGCTATAGCACAGATACGCAGTATTTT. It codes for CASSIGTSYSTDTQYF.

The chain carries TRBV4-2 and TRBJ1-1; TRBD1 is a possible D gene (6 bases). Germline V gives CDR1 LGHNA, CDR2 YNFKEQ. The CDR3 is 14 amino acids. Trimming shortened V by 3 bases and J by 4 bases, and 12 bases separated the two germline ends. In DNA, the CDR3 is TGTGCCAGCAGCCAGGACAGTCTGGGCACTGAAGCTTTCTTT. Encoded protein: CASSQDSLGTEAFF.